The present T cell receptor beta chain was sequenced within a study of blood T cells in healthy people across ages. Study overall: When template switching was applied, about one barcoded beta molecule was captured per two T cells.

A J-beta primer mix and a sample-barcoded 5' primer were used in a second PCR of roughly 6 to 12 cycles. TCRdb reprocessed the 5' RACE reads with MiXCR, giving one entry per CDR3 protein. The sample yields about 1.4 million distinct CDR3 sequences, approximately 59% seen once. This CDR3 is built from 13 residues. Per germline, CDR1 DFQATT and CDR2 SNEGSKA (reference sequence). The V segment lost 3 bases and the J segment 5 bases; nucleotides outside the gene matches: 6. Input material: blood. The clonotype was recovered from a man between 18 and 29 years old in good health. The chain uses TRBV20-1 and TRBJ2-5; 7 bases fit TRBD1. DNA of the CDR3: TGCAGTGCTAGGAGACAGGGTCTGGAGACCCAGTACTTC. Translation gives CSARRQGLETQYF.